The sequence of this TCR beta chain was determined in a study of CD8 T cells in ankylosing spondylitis. Study results and caveats: Fewer than 10 highly homologous variants formed a TCR beta motif that appeared characteristic of ankylosing spondylitis blood. Reportedly, matched ankylosing spondylitis synovial fluid was significantly enriched for disease-linked clones. Disease-linked clones bore a CD8+ phenotype and were relatively rare in peripheral blood.

The CDR3 has 14 residues. Trimming stripped 7 bases from V and 0 bases from J, with 11 bases between. Per germline, CDR1 SGHRS and CDR2 YFSETQ. Quantitative 5'-RACE with molecular barcodes was used to make the TCR beta libraries. TCRdb redid the calling of the 5' RACE reads with MiXCR, one entry per CDR3 protein. The sample holds 250,000 to 350,000 distinct CDR3 sequences, roughly 20% seen once. This clonotype was observed a handful of times. What it binds is not known. This rearrangement joins TRBV5-1 to TRBJ2-1, with TRBD2 as a possible D gene (6 bases). The receptor was derived from a female donor with ankylosing spondylitis or in good health (not recorded which). The sequencing sample was made of blood, either unsorted or a sorted T cell fraction (not recorded which). CDR3 DNA: TGCGCCAGCGCGGGGTCGAGCTCCTACAATGAGCAGTTCTTC. Its protein product is CASAGSSSYNEQFF.